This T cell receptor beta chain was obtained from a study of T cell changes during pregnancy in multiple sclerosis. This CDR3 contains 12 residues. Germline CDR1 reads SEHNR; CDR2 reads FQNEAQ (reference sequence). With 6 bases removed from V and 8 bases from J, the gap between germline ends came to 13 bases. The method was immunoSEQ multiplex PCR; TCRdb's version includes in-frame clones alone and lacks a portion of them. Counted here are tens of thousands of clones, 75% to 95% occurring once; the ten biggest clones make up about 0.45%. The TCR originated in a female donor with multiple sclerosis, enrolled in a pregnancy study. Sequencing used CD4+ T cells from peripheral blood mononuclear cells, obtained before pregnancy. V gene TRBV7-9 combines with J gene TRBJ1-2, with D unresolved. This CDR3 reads CASSSNRGGYTF. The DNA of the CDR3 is TGTGCCAGCAGTTCTAATCGGGGAGGCTACACCTTC. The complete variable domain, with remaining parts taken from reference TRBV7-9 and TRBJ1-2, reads DTGVSQNPRHKITKRGQNVTFRCDPISEHNRLYWYRQTLGQGPEFLTYFQNEAQLEKSRLLSDRFSAERPKGSFSTLEIQRTEQGDSAMYLCASSSNRGGYTFGSGTRLTVV.